These 15 T cell receptor beta chains were all obtained from the same sample, sequenced in a study of Ad26.COV2.S vaccination and SARS-CoV-2 variants. Treatment defined: approximately 18 received Ad26.COV2.S at low or high dose, single or two shots; about 5 received placebo; per-sample allocation not given. Collection of the samples took place on day 63 after the first injection of vaccine or placebo. Only in-frame clones appear in the TCRdb table, and some are missing; sequencing was by immunoSEQ multiplex PCR. Counted here are hundreds of thousands of clones, 89% occurring once; the ten biggest clones make up 2% to 3%. Sequencing was performed on peripheral blood, taken in a trial of Ad26.COV2.S vaccine versus placebo. The receptors originated from a person between 18 and 65 years old who received the Ad26.COV2.S COVID-19 vaccine or a placebo.

The J gene is TRBJ1-1, the V gene TRBV7-2; TRBD1 might be the D (5 bases). The germline gives CDR1 SGHTA, CDR2 FQGNSA. Trimming left V 7 bases short and J 1 base short, with 10 bases between. The CDR3 sequence is 13 residues long. CDR3 sequence: CASKLGPNTEAFF. The CDR3 nucleotides are TGTGCCAGCAAGCTGGGGCCGAACACTGAAGCTTTCTTT.

As DNA, the CDR3 is TGCGCCAGCAGCTTGGCCCTCCGGGAGGGCTACACCTTC. This codes for CASSLALREGYTF. The rearrangement joins TRBV5-1 to TRBJ1-2; D gene unclear. Per germline, CDR1 SGHRS and CDR2 YFSETQ. V lost 0 bases and J 8 bases, leaving 11 bases between the germline ends. The CDR3 is 13 amino acids.

The rearrangement joins TRBV6-5 to TRBJ2-7, with unresolved D. The CDR3 has 13 amino acids. V was trimmed by 2 bases and J by 6 bases, leaving 11 bases between them. CDR1 and CDR2 from the germline V gene are MNHEY and SVGAGI. CDR3 bases: TGTGCCAGCAGTTACGGTCCTTCGGGCGAGCAGTACGTC. Its translation is CASSYGPSGEQYV.

V and J are TRBV5-4 and TRBJ1-2; D is unclear. With 1 base removed from V and 7 bases from J, the gap between germline ends came to 8 bases. The CDR3 totals 12 residues. Germline assignment: CDR1 SGHNT and CDR2 YYREEE (reference sequence). The CDR3 spells CASSLFVGGYTF. CDR3 DNA sequence: TGTGCCAGCAGCTTGTTCGTTGGTGGCTACACCTTC.

V gene TRBV5-1 combines with J gene TRBJ2-2; TRBD1 matches 7 bases. The J segment lost 6 bases and the V segment lost 2 bases, leaving 7 bases of the junction unmatched. Per germline, CDR1 SGHRS and CDR2 YFSETQ. This CDR3 contains 15 residues. The CDR3 region is CASSLHRGRAGELFF. CDR3 nucleotides: TGCGCCAGCAGCTTACACAGGGGACGGGCCGGGGAGCTGTTTTTT.

The chain joins TRBV7-9 to TRBJ2-3, with D possibly TRBD2 on 7 matching bases. Germline-derived CDR1 and CDR2 are SEHNR and FQNEAQ (reference sequence). The CDR3 extends over 17 amino acids. Between the trimmed V and J ends, which lost 4 bases and 6 bases, there was a span of 23 bases. As DNA, the CDR3 is TGTGCCAGCAGCTCTCCCCCGGGGGGCACGAACGTTGATACGCAGTATTTT. Protein sequence: CASSSPPGGTNVDTQYF.

In its sample, this clone was seen once. The chain couples TRBV28 to TRBJ1-3; D is perhaps TRBD1 (5 bases). The germline V gene encodes CDR1 MDHEN and CDR2 SYDVKM. This CDR3 is built from 16 residues. Trimming took 4 bases from V and 6 from J, leaving 19 bases between them. CDR3 sequence reads: CASSYWDRDVLNTIYF. CDR3 nucleotide sequence: TGTGCCAGCAGTTATTGGGACCGCGATGTACTAAACACCATATATTTT.

This clone was seen at least ten times. The chain employs TRBV6-1 and TRBJ2-1, with a tentative D call TRBD2 (6 bases). The V gene lost 1 base and the J gene lost 1 base, with 8 bases spanning the gap. This CDR3 spans 15 amino acids. Germline V gene lookup returns CDR1 MNHNS and CDR2 SASEGT. CDR3 sequence reads: CASSEDAGSYNEQFF. DNA of the CDR3: TGTGCCAGCAGTGAAGACGCGGGATCCTACAATGAGCAGTTCTTC.

This clone was detected a few times. The V and J genes are TRBV7-6 and TRBJ2-1; TRBD2 agrees at 12 bases. The V gene end was trimmed by 5 bases and the J gene end by 4 bases; junction bases not matched to a gene: 24. Germline V gene lookup returns CDR1 SGHVS and CDR2 FNYEAQ. The CDR3 consists of 22 residues. The CDR3 DNA reads as TGTGCCAGCAGCCACCAAGCTTATATATTCTCCCTAGCGGGAGGGTTGTACAATGAGCAGTTCTTC. It codes for CASSHQAYIFSLAGGLYNEQFF.

This rearrangement joins TRBV7-9 to TRBJ2-1; D possibly corresponds to TRBD2 (7 bases). Germline V gene data show CDR1 as SEHNR and CDR2 as FQNEAQ (reference sequence). Trimming pared 8 bases from V and 0 bases from J, leaving 14 bases between. CDR3 length: 15 residues. CDR3 sequence (DNA): TGTGCCAGCTCTCTGCGGGGGCTCTCCTACAATGAGCAGTTCTTC. This gives the protein CASSLRGLSYNEQFF.

This sequence joins TRBV5-5 and TRBJ1-5, with 8 bases fitting TRBD1. Germline trimming cut 0 bases from V and 3 bases from J; bases unmatched to any gene: 8. CDR1 SGHKS and CDR2 YYEKEE come from the germline V gene (reference sequence). This CDR3 has 17 residues. The CDR3, as DNA: TGTGCCAGCAGCTTGGCCCCCAACAGGGGGTACAATCAGCCCCAGCATTTT. Translation: CASSLAPNRGYNQPQHF.

The chain uses TRBV5-1 and TRBJ2-5; tentatively, D is TRBD1 (6 bases). Germline V CDR1 and CDR2: SGHRS, YFSETQ. This CDR3 region has 15 residues. V dropped 7 bases and J dropped 1 base, with 17 bases sitting between them. CDR3 protein: CASRTLGQSQETQYF. The DNA for the CDR3 is TGCGCCAGCCGGACCCTGGGACAATCCCAAGAGACCCAGTACTTC.

The rearrangement uses TRBV6-1 and TRBJ1-4; D is unresolved. V was trimmed by 2 bases and J by 0 bases, leaving 10 bases between them. The CDR3 covers 16 residues. Per the germline V gene, CDR1 is MNHNS and CDR2 is SASEGT. CDR3 sequence (DNA): TGTGCCAGCAGTGAAATGGTTTACTCAACTAATGAAAAACTGTTTTTT. Translated: CASSEMVYSTNEKLFF.

The chain carries TRBV10-3 and TRBJ2-7; D is undetermined. Germline CDR1 and CDR2: ENHRY and SYGVKD. Trimming took off 9 bases at V and 0 bases at J, with 12 bases between the two ends. The CDR3 totals 13 residues. DNA for the CDR3: TGTGCCATTTCTGAAGGGATCTCCTACGAGCAGTACGTC. Encoded protein: CAISEGISYEQYV.

The chain recombines TRBV27 with TRBJ2-3; 7 positions agree with TRBD2. The trim removed 5 bases at V and 4 bases at J, leaving 9 bases unmatched. The CDR3 sequence is 15 residues long. Germline CDR1 MNHEY, CDR2 SMNVEV (reference sequence). CDR3 DNA sequence: TGTGCCAGCAGTGTACGAGGGAGGGCCCCAGATACGCAGTATTTT. This translates into CASSVRGRAPDTQYF.